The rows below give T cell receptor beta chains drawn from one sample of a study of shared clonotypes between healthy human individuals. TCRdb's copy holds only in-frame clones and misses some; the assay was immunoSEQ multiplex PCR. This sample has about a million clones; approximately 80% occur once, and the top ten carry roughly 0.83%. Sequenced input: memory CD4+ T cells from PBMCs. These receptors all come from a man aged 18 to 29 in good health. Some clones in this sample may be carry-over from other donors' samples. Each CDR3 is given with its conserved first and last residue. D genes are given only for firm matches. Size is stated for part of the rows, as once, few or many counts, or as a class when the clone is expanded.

cdr3_nt: TGTGCTAGTGGTTTGGAAAGGAGTGGCTACACCTTC
cdr3_aa: CASGLERSGYTF
d_call: NA
clone_size: NA
v_call: TRBV12-5
j_call: TRBJ1-2

cdr3_nt: TGTGCCAGCAGTTTCAGGAGCGGGAACACCGGGGAGCTGTTTTTT
cdr3_aa: CASSFRSGNTGELFF
d_call: NA
clone_size: NA
v_call: TRBV27
j_call: TRBJ2-2

cdr3_nt: TGTGCCAGTAGTGTCCAGGGGGGGTTTCAGCCCCAGCATTTT
cdr3_aa: CASSVQGGFQPQHF
d_call: TRBD1
clone_size: NA
v_call: TRBV19
j_call: TRBJ1-5

cdr3_nt: TGCGCCAGCAGCCCACAGGGGGCGCAATACAATGAGCAGTTCTTC
cdr3_aa: CASSPQGAQYNEQFF
d_call: TRBD1
clone_size: few
v_call: TRBV5-1
j_call: TRBJ2-1

cdr3_nt: TGTGCCAGTAGTATAGACACAGGTTACAATGAGCAGTTCTTC
cdr3_aa: CASSIDTGYNEQFF
d_call: NA
clone_size: NA
v_call: TRBV19
j_call: TRBJ2-1

cdr3_nt: TGCGCCAGCAGCTCTCACTCAGGGATTACGAACACTGAAGCTTTCTTT
cdr3_aa: CASSSHSGITNTEAFF
d_call: NA
clone_size: few
v_call: TRBV5-1
j_call: TRBJ1-1

cdr3_nt: TGTGCCAGCAGCCGGACAGGGCAGGAGGCTGAAGCTTTCTTT
cdr3_aa: CASSRTGQEAEAFF
d_call: TRBD1
clone_size: NA
v_call: TRBV7-3
j_call: TRBJ1-1

cdr3_nt: TGTGCCAGCAGCCCCTCTGTCAGGGAGTACGAGCAGTACTTC
cdr3_aa: CASSPSVREYEQYF
d_call: NA
clone_size: NA
v_call: TRBV7-2
j_call: TRBJ2-7

cdr3_nt: TGTGCCAGCAGCTCGAAAGGGGGTACGAACACCGGGGAGCTGTTTTTT
cdr3_aa: CASSSKGGTNTGELFF
d_call: NA
clone_size: once
v_call: TRBV5-4
j_call: TRBJ2-2

cdr3_nt: TGTGCCTGGAGTGTACAGGGGGCTCAGCCCCAGCATTTT
cdr3_aa: CAWSVQGAQPQHF
d_call: TRBD1
clone_size: NA
v_call: TRBV30
j_call: TRBJ1-5

cdr3_nt: TGTGCCAGCAGCAAACTAATCTATGGTCAGCCCCAGCATTTT
cdr3_aa: CASSKLIYGQPQHF
d_call: NA
clone_size: NA
v_call: TRBV21-1
j_call: TRBJ1-5

cdr3_nt: TGTGCCAGCACCCCAGGGACCACCCAATATGGCTACACCTTC
cdr3_aa: CASTPGTTQYGYTF
d_call: NA
clone_size: NA
v_call: TRBV6-6
j_call: TRBJ1-2

cdr3_nt: TGTGCCAGCAGCCTCCCAGCGGGCCGGGGGGAGACCCAGTACTTC
cdr3_aa: CASSLPAGRGETQYF
d_call: NA
clone_size: few
v_call: TRBV5-4
j_call: TRBJ2-5

cdr3_nt: TGTGCCAGCAGCTTCAGGCGGTCCTACGAGCAGTACTTC
cdr3_aa: CASSFRRSYEQYF
d_call: NA
clone_size: NA
v_call: TRBV7-8
j_call: TRBJ2-7